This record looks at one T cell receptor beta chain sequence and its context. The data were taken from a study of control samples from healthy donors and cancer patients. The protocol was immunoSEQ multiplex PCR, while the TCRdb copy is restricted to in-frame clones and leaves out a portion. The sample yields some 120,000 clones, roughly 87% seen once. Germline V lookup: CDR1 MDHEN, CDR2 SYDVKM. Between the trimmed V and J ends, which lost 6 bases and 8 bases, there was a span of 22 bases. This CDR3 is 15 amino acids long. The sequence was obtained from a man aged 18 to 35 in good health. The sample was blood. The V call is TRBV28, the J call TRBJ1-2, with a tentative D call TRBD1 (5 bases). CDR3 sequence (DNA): TGTGCCAGCAGGTCCGGGACCCCCGGGAGATGGGGCTACACCTTC. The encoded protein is CASRSGTPGRWGYTF.